This TCR beta chain came from a study of T-cell reconstitution after alpha-beta-depleted transplantation in children. Germline CDR1 SGHRS, CDR2 YFSETQ. The V end was cut by 0 bases, the J end by 3 bases, with 12 bases between. The CDR3 has 16 amino acids. The authors prepared the TCRbeta library with unique molecular identifiers. From the PCR reads, TCRdb called clonotypes with MiXCR, one entry per CDR3 protein. The table shows around 600,000 distinct CDR3 sequences, with 10% to 13% occurring only once. This clonotype was seen at least ten times. The chain combines TRBV5-1 with TRBJ2-2, with D unclear. The sequencing used PBMCs from the stem cell graft donor, collected from the stem cell graft. This TCR came from a human donor who donated a stem cell graft to a child with acute myeloid leukemia. The DNA of the CDR3 is TGCGCCAGCAGCTTGGGTGTGGGCGGTCACACCGGGGAGCTGTTTTTT. It is translated as CASSLGVGGHTGELFF.